A selection of T cell receptor beta chains follows, all from one sample in a study of tumor-infiltrating lymphocytes in primary liver carcinoma. TCRdb called the multiplex PCR reads again in MiXCR, with one record for every CDR3 protein. The sample contains fewer than 350,000 distinct CDR3 sequences, 55% to 65% of which appear only once. The sample consisted of peripheral blood. Source of these receptors: a middle-aged man with primary liver carcinoma and hepatitis B virus infection. Each CDR3 is given with its conserved first and last residue. The D gene is left open where the match is weak. The size entry is marked missing in some rows and otherwise reads once, few, many or a size class.

J: TRBJ2-3; D: NA; V: TRBV4-1; size: NA; CDR3: CVSSSSEPTDTQYF; DNA: TGCGTCAGCAGCTCTAGCGAGCCCACAGATACGCAGTATTTT
J: TRBJ1-1; D: NA; V: TRBV30; size: NA; CDR3: CAWSHPSAASAEAFF; DNA: TGTGCCTGGAGCCACCCGTCAGCAGCTAGTGCTGAAGCTTTCTTT
J: TRBJ2-1; D: NA; V: TRBV11-3; size: NA; CDR3: CACSLNANVQFF; DNA: TGTGCCTGCAGCTTAAATGCCAATGTGCAATTCTTC
J: TRBJ2-7; D: TRBD1; V: TRBV4-1; size: NA; CDR3: CVSSQSLGQGYEQYF; DNA: TGCGTCAGCAGCCAATCGCTTGGACAGGGATACGAGCAGTACTTC
J: TRBJ2-1; D: TRBD2; V: TRBV7-9; size: few; CDR3: CASSLRAGGSYNEQFF; DNA: TGTGCCAGCAGCTTACGAGCGGGAGGGTCCTACAATGAGCAGTTCTTC
J: TRBJ1-4; D: NA; V: TRBV2; size: NA; CDR3: CASSSDEKLFF; DNA: TGTGCCAGCAGTTCCGATGAAAAACTGTTTTTT
J: TRBJ2-3; D: NA; V: TRBV24-1; size: few; CDR3: CATSDLPGQGTDTQYF; DNA: TGTGCCACCAGTGACCTTCCGGGTCAAGGAACAGATACGCAGTATTTT
J: TRBJ1-4; D: NA; V: TRBV5-5; size: many; CDR3: CASSLSGVTNEKLFF; DNA: TGTGCCAGCAGCCTATCAGGGGTGACTAATGAAAAACTGTTTTTT
J: TRBJ2-1; D: NA; V: TRBV20-1; size: NA; CDR3: CSADHNEQFF; DNA: TGCAGTGCGGACCACAATGAGCAGTTCTTC
J: TRBJ2-5; D: NA; V: TRBV5-4; size: few; CDR3: CASSSARDLGQETQYF; DNA: TGTGCCAGCAGCTCCGCTCGGGACTTGGGACAAGAGACCCAGTACTTC
J: TRBJ2-4; D: NA; V: TRBV6-6; size: few; CDR3: CASSTTSGLAKNIQYF; DNA: TGTGCCAGCAGTACGACCTCCGGGCTAGCCAAAAACATTCAGTACTTC
J: TRBJ2-7; D: NA; V: TRBV11-1; size: NA; CDR3: CARSLGGEQYF; DNA: TGTGCCCGTAGCCTGGGGGGCGAGCAGTACTTC
J: TRBJ2-3; D: NA; V: TRBV5-4; size: few; CDR3: CASSSRTGGDTQYF; DNA: TGTGCCAGCAGCTCACGGACCGGCGGGGATACGCAGTATTTT
J: TRBJ2-1; D: TRBD2; V: TRBV12-3/TRBV12-4; size: many; CDR3: CAITSGLAGGRGEQFF; DNA: TGTGCCATCACGTCGGGACTAGCGGGAGGTCGGGGTGAGCAGTTCTTC
J: TRBJ1-2; D: NA; V: TRBV29-1; size: NA; CDR3: CSVETGFGYGYTF; DNA: TGCAGCGTCGAGACGGGTTTTGGCTATGGCTACACCTTC
J: TRBJ2-5; D: NA; V: TRBV11-2; size: many; CDR3: CASTPGPQGAQYF; DNA: TGTGCCAGCACCCCCGGGCCACAAGGGGCCCAGTACTTC
J: TRBJ2-7; D: NA; V: TRBV5-1; size: few; CDR3: CASSPQTEVSYEQYF; DNA: TGCGCCAGCAGCCCGCAGACGGAGGTCTCCTACGAGCAGTACTTC
J: TRBJ2-1; D: NA; V: TRBV5-8; size: few; CDR3: CASSLRTGVQFF; DNA: TGTGCCAGCAGCTTGCGAACGGGAGTGCAGTTCTTC
J: TRBJ2-1; D: NA; V: TRBV6-1; size: NA; CDR3: CASSDAAAGYNEQFF; DNA: TGTGCCAGCAGTGACGCGGCGGCGGGCTACAATGAGCAGTTCTTC
J: TRBJ2-7; D: NA; V: TRBV6-1; size: NA; CDR3: CAGSERSGYYEQYF; DNA: TGTGCCGGCAGTGAGAGGTCCGGCTACTACGAGCAGTACTTC
J: TRBJ2-5; D: NA; V: TRBV7-9; size: NA; CDR3: CASILVQAPGTQYF; DNA: TGTGCCAGCATCCTTGTACAGGCCCCCGGGACACAGTACTTC
J: TRBJ2-7; D: NA; V: TRBV4-3; size: NA; CDR3: CASSHRGSANEQYF; DNA: TGCGCCAGCAGCCATCGGGGGTCTGCTAACGAGCAGTACTTC
J: TRBJ1-4; D: NA; V: TRBV5-1; size: NA; CDR3: CASSQKPKDSLSNEKLFF; DNA: TGCGCCAGCAGCCAGAAACCTAAGGACAGTCTCTCTAATGAAAAACTGTTTTTT
J: TRBJ2-1; D: NA; V: TRBV11-3; size: NA; CDR3: CASSLAGRSLNEQFF; DNA: TGTGCCAGCAGCTTAGCCGGACGGAGTCTCAATGAGCAGTTCTTC
J: TRBJ2-1; D: TRBD2; V: TRBV11-3; size: many; CDR3: CASSSATSSEQFF; DNA: TGTGCCAGCAGCTCGGCGACTAGCTCGGAGCAGTTCTTC
J: TRBJ2-6; D: NA; V: TRBV11-1; size: NA; CDR3: CASSRDTDSGANFLTF; DNA: TGTGCCAGCAGCCGGGACACAGACTCTGGGGCCAACTTCCTGACTTTC
J: TRBJ1-1; D: NA; V: TRBV30; size: few; CDR3: CAWSGGMNTEAFF; DNA: TGTGCCTGGAGTGGAGGCATGAACACTGAAGCTTTCTTT
J: TRBJ1-2; D: NA; V: TRBV6-6; size: once; CDR3: CASSRESDSIHDYTF; DNA: TGTGCCAGCAGCAGGGAGAGCGACAGCATACATGACTACACCTTC
J: TRBJ1-4; D: NA; V: TRBV28; size: NA; CDR3: CTSSFFPGNQEKLFF; DNA: TGTACCAGCAGTTTTTTTCCAGGGAACCAAGAAAAACTGTTTTTT
J: TRBJ2-3; D: NA; V: TRBV30; size: once; CDR3: CAWRVPGAGDTQYF; DNA: TGTGCCTGGAGAGTACCGGGAGCAGGGGATACGCAGTATTTT
J: TRBJ2-1; D: TRBD2; V: TRBV5-1; size: many; CDR3: CASSPSGGQDSAEQFF; DNA: TGCGCCAGCAGCCCATCGGGAGGCCAAGATTCGGCTGAGCAGTTCTTC
J: TRBJ2-7; D: NA; V: TRBV5-5; size: few; CDR3: CASSFGASGYEQYF; DNA: TGTGCCAGCAGCTTTGGCGCTAGTGGGTACGAGCAGTACTTC
J: TRBJ1-5; D: NA; V: TRBV6-5; size: NA; CDR3: CASRPYGNNQPQHF; DNA: TGTGCCAGCAGGCCGTACGGTAACAATCAGCCCCAGCATTTT
J: TRBJ1-2; D: NA; V: TRBV11-2; size: NA; CDR3: CASSPVGPGYTF; DNA: NA
J: TRBJ1-4; D: TRBD1; V: TRBV5-6; size: NA; CDR3: CASSHSAGTEGEKLFF; DNA: TGTGCCAGCAGCCACTCTGCCGGGACAGAAGGTGAAAAACTGTTTTTT
J: TRBJ1-2; D: NA; V: TRBV29-1; size: NA; CDR3: CSVGRIPDFGNTF; DNA: TGCAGCGTTGGCCGGATCCCGGACTTTGGCAACACCTTC
J: TRBJ2-7; D: NA; V: TRBV11-2; size: NA; CDR3: CVTSLRAGDYEQYF; DNA: TGTGTCACCAGCTTAAGGGCAGGGGATTACGAGCAGTACTTC
J: TRBJ2-3; D: NA; V: TRBV28; size: few; CDR3: CASSLGDSTDTQYF; DNA: TGCGCCAGCAGCTTGGGCGACAGCACAGATACGCAGTATTTT
J: TRBJ2-3; D: TRBD2; V: TRBV11-2; size: many; CDR3: CASSSASGTSGSSTDTQYF; DNA: TGTGCCAGCAGCTCCGCATCCGGGACTAGCGGGAGCAGCACAGATACGCAGTATTTT
J: TRBJ2-6; D: TRBD2; V: TRBV28; size: NA; CDR3: CASSFFGLAQSSGANVLTF; DNA: TGTGCCAGCAGCTTCTTTGGACTAGCGCAATCCTCTGGGGCCAACGTCCTGACTTTC
J: TRBJ2-3; D: TRBD1; V: TRBV11-2; size: NA; CDR3: CGSSRRSTGVNTDTQYF; DNA: TGTGGCAGCAGCAGAAGAAGTACAGGGGTCAACACAGATACGCAGTATTTT
J: TRBJ2-5; D: NA; V: TRBV29-1; size: NA; CDR3: CSVARHRETQYF; DNA: TGCAGCGTTGCGAGACACCGAGAGACCCAGTACTTC
J: TRBJ1-3; D: NA; V: TRBV6-2/TRBV6-3; size: few; CDR3: CASSFDATSGNTIYF; DNA: TGTGCCAGCAGTTTCGACGCGACCTCTGGAAACACCATATATTTT
J: TRBJ2-3; D: NA; V: TRBV5-1; size: NA; CDR3: CASSLNRRGDTQYF; DNA: TGCGCCAGCAGCCTCAATCGGCGCGGGGATACGCAGTATTTT
J: TRBJ1-6; D: NA; V: TRBV6-6; size: NA; CDR3: CASSEDYKINSPLHF; DNA: TGTGCCAGCAGTGAAGATTACAAAATTAATTCACCCCTCCACTTT
J: TRBJ2-1; D: TRBD2; V: TRBV28; size: few; CDR3: CASSPTSGRVYNEQFF; DNA: TGTGCCAGCAGTCCTACTAGCGGGAGGGTCTACAATGAGCAGTTCTTC
J: TRBJ1-2; D: TRBD1; V: TRBV30; size: few; CDR3: CAWSVKARQGPPRHHNYGYTF; DNA: TGTGCCTGGAGTGTAAAGGCCCGACAGGGACCACCACGACATCATAACTATGGCTACACCTTC
J: TRBJ2-5; D: NA; V: TRBV5-4; size: NA; CDR3: CVSSSQAQGTETQYF; DNA: TGTGTCAGCAGCTCCCAGGCGCAAGGAACAGAGACCCAGTACTTC
J: TRBJ2-5; D: TRBD2; V: TRBV12-3/TRBV12-4; size: many; CDR3: CASRRGDGETQYF; DNA: TGTGCCAGCAGGCGGGGGGACGGAGAGACCCAGTACTTC
J: TRBJ1-6; D: NA; V: TRBV6-1; size: NA; CDR3: CASRGRSCYNSPLHF; DNA: TGTGCCAGTCGGGGCAGAAGCTGCTATAATTCACCCCTCCACTTT
J: TRBJ1-5; D: NA; V: TRBV28; size: NA; CDR3: CASSLYHSNQPQHF; DNA: TGTGCCAGCAGTTTGTATCATAGCAATCAGCCCCAGCATTTT
J: TRBJ2-5; D: TRBD1; V: TRBV11-2; size: NA; CDR3: CARGLQGAAGYETQYF; DNA: TGTGCCAGGGGCTTACAGGGGGCCGCGGGTTATGAGACCCAGTACTTC
J: TRBJ2-5; D: TRBD2; V: TRBV11-3; size: NA; CDR3: CASSFGTSENPLETQYF; DNA: TGTGCCAGCAGCTTTGGGACTAGCGAGAATCCTTTGGAGACCCAGTACTTC
J: TRBJ1-2; D: NA; V: TRBV4-3; size: NA; CDR3: CASSQDYRAHYGYTF; DNA: TGCGCCAGCAGCCAAGATTATAGAGCACACTATGGCTACACCTTC
J: TRBJ2-1; D: NA; V: TRBV11-3; size: NA; CDR3: CASSYRKGNEQFF; DNA: TGTGCCAGCAGTTACCGAAAGGGGAATGAGCAGTTCTTC
J: TRBJ2-1; D: NA; V: TRBV10-3; size: many; CDR3: CAIRDLPTVSYNEQFF; DNA: TGTGCCATCAGAGACCTGCCGACTGTCTCCTACAATGAGCAGTTCTTC
J: TRBJ2-6; D: NA; V: TRBV11-2; size: NA; CDR3: CAGSLGTGANVLTF; DNA: TGTGCAGGCAGCTTAGGCACCGGGGCCAACGTCCTGACTTTC
J: TRBJ2-3; D: NA; V: TRBV11-2; size: NA; CDR3: CASSLGLLTGVADTQYF; DNA: TGTGCCAGCAGCTTAGGGTTACTAACGGGAGTAGCAGATACGCAGTATTTT
J: TRBJ2-1; D: NA; V: TRBV4-3; size: NA; CDR3: CASSRDPTGANEQSF; DNA: TGCGCCAGCAGCCGAGACCCTACGGGAGCCAATGAGCAGTCCTTC